The text below deals with one T cell receptor beta chain. Its antigen is still unknown. The data were taken from a study of cytomegalovirus exposure and HLA in healthy donors. Study results and limitations: Investigators reported 164 TCR beta chains as tied to cytomegalovirus. In vitro data verified a few CMV-associated chains as specific for CMV antigens. Subsequent analysis revealed that first-cohort TCR clusters tended to co-occur in the 130 or so validation repertoires.

Method: immunoSEQ multiplex PCR; TCRdb's copy keeps in-frame clones and lacks some. The table has about 240,000 clones, around 87% seen once. Sequencing used PBMCs. The sequence was obtained from a woman aged 25 to 39 in good health and CMV-seropositive.

CDR3: CASSSTGTTSYNEQFF. The CDR3 region has the DNA TGTGCCAGCAGTTCCACCGGGACTACCTCCTACAATGAGCAGTTCTTC. This chain links TRBV27 with TRBJ2-1; 7 bases match TRBD2. CDR1 MNHEY and CDR2 SMNVEV come from the germline V gene (reference sequence). With 4 bases clipped from V and 0 bases from J, the junction kept 6 bases outside the gene matches. This CDR3 is built from 16 residues.